This TCR beta chain originates from a study of type 1 regulatory T cells. The overall study: T-allo10 is a Tr1-enriched, alloantigen-specific CD4 T cell product made in vitro.

The CDR3 covers 16 residues. J was trimmed by 0 bases and V by 0 bases; bases with no gene match: 4. Germline-derived CDR1 and CDR2 are DFQATT and SNEGSKA (reference sequence). MiXCR, run by TCRdb on the reads, gives a single entry per CDR3 protein. Of over 90,000 distinct CDR3 sequences listed, 31% are singletons. The sequence derives from a human donor in good health. This sequence joins TRBV20-1 and TRBJ2-1, with 8 bases identical to TRBD2. The sequenced sample was CD4+ T cells, either the whole sample or a sorted fraction (not recorded which). CDR3 sequence (DNA): TGCAGTGCTAGAGATAGCGGGAAAAGCTCCTACAATGAGCAGTTCTTC. Translated: CSARDSGKSSYNEQFF.